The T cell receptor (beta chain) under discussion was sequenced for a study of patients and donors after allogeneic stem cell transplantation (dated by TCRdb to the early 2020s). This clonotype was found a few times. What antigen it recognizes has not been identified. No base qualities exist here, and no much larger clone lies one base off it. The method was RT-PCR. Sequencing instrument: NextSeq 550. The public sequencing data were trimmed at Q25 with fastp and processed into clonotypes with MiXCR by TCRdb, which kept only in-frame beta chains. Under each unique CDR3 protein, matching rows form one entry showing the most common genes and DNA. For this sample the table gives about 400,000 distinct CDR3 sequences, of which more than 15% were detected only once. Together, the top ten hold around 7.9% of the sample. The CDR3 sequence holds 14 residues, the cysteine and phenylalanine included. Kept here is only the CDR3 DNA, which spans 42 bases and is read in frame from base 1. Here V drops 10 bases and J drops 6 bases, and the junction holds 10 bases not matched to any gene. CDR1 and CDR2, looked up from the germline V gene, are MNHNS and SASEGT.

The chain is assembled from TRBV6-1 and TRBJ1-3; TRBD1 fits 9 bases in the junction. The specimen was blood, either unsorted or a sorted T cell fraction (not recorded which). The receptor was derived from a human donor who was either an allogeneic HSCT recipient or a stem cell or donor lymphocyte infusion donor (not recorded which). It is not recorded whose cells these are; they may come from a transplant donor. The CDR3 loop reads CAIGETGGENTIYF. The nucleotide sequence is TGTGCCATCGGGGAGACAGGGGGTGAAAACACCATATATTTT.